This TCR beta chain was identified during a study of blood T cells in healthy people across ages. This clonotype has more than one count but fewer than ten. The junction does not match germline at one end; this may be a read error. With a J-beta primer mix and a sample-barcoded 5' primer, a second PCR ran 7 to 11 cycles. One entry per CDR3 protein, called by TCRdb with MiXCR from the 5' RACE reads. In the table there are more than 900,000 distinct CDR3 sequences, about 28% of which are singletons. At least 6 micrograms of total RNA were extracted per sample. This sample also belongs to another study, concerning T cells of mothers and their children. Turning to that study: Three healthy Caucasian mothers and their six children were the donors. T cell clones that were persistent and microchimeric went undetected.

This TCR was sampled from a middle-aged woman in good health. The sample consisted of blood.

The CDR3 loop reads CASNSNWQQETQYF. DNA of the CDR3: TGTGCTAGCAATAGCAACTGGCAACAAGAGACCCAGTACTTC. This chain joins TRBV7-7 and TRBJ2-5; D gene ambiguous. From germline, CDR1 is SSHAT and CDR2 FNYEAQ (reference sequence). The CDR3 loop spans 14 amino acids.